The rows below give T cell receptor beta chains drawn from one sample of a study of high-grade serous ovarian cancer treatment subgroups. Sequencing was performed with immunoSEQ multiplex PCR; in TCRdb, only in-frame clones are kept and a portion is missing. The data hold around 30,000 clones, with about 88% observed a single time. Sequencing used tumor tissue. The receptors come from a human donor with high-grade serous ovarian cancer. CDR3s leave out the opening cysteine and the closing phenylalanine or tryptophan. The D gene is left open where the match is weak.

TRBV30	-	AWSVPIQGVETQY
TRBV19	TRBD1	ASSPGQERTGELF
TRBV7-9	-	ASSLAEGGTDTQY
TRBV18	-	ASSPPIPRQGFLLRREQF
TRBV5-1	-	ASSLGSGNTGELF
TRBV28	-	ASSFGERLRGNTIY
TRBV5-1	-	ASSLDRSHYEQY
TRBV6-1	-	ASSEQGQSFYEQY
TRBV15	-	ATSITGGGPYEQH
TRBV19	-	ASSRSSGPNEQF
TRBV12-5	-	ASGTGRTH
TRBV6-6	-	ASSYLLGHYEQY
TRBV18	-	ASSPEDLQPQH
TRBV29-1	-	SVDRGTEAF
TRBV19	-	ASLKGGNSWYQPQH
TRBV6-5	-	ASSYSGGRGETQY
TRBV28	-	ASSSYPRRNTGELF
TRBV6-1	-	ASSDRFDGYT
TRBV18	-	ASSPRGEETQY
TRBV2	TRBD1	ASSGQGIYEQY
TRBV28	-	ASSLPTGSSGNTIY
TRBV28	-	ASSLLKGNIQY